This TCR beta chain was sequenced for a study of T cell responses to AZD1222 COVID-19 vaccine. The CDR3 has 15 amino acids. Trimming shortened V by 4 bases and J by 6 bases, and 16 bases separated the two germline ends. Germline CDR1 reads SGHRS; CDR2 reads YFSETQ. Method: immunoSEQ multiplex PCR; TCRdb's copy keeps in-frame clones and lacks some. The sample consists of roughly 100,000 clones, approximately 91% of them appearing once. This sample comprised peripheral blood, obtained on day 0 of AZD1222 vaccination. The chain carries TRBV5-1 and TRBJ1-4; D not resolved. The source of this sequence is an adult in good health. The CDR3 DNA sequence: TGCGCCAGCAGCGACCTCAGGACGAGGGATGAAAAACTGTTTTTT. Amino acids: CASSDLRTRDEKLFF.